The T cell receptor (beta chain) under discussion was sequenced for a study of human T cells and chemical hapten exposure. Study at large: Sensitization used 2% DPC on roughly 2 cm by roughly 2 cm upper inner arm skin. The study's findings and limits: TCRs above 1 in 1000 frequency did not change with DPC sensitization. With patch test score, the counts of PT1 expanded TCRs showed a positive correlation.

From germline, CDR1 is GTSNPN and CDR2 SVGIG (reference sequence). Trimming stripped 2 bases from V and 2 bases from J, with 13 bases between. The CDR3 has 15 residues. Time point indicated: pre-sensitization, week 0. The treatment was: therapeutic diphenylcyclopropenone sensitization with weekly scalp DPC. TCRdb used MiXCR to reprocess the RACE reads, holding one entry per CDR3 protein. Seen here are 50,000 to 65,000 distinct CDR3 sequences, approximately 8.8% observed once, and the top ten hold 14% to 15%. This clonotype has just a few counts. Its antigen is undetermined. The sample was whole blood, taken in connection with sensitization to the hapten diphenylcyclopropenone (DPC). This receptor was taken from a woman aged 40 to 50 with alopecia areata. Some clones in this sample may be carry-over from other donors' samples. The chain carries TRBV30 and TRBJ1-3, with D perhaps matching TRBD1 (5 bases). The CDR3 reads CAWSPPGLPGNTIYF. As DNA, the CDR3 is TGTGCCTGGAGTCCCCCGGGACTTCCTGGAAACACCATATATTTT.